The source of this TCR beta chain is a study of siplizumab effects on memory and regulatory T cells. Whole-study results and caveats: Suppressive function of proliferating Tregs from siplizumab cultures was not confirmed. Major contributors to the alloresponse seemed to be naive T cells, which also appeared more diverse than memory cells. Treg-derived clones made up an average of approximately 70% of mappable alloreactive CD4+ clones with siplizumab and roughly 29% in controls.

A remark on this clone: The target antigen is unknown.

TCR templates numbering 80,000 to 100,000 were assayed per sample. Only in-frame clones appear in the TCRdb table, and some are missing; sequencing was by immunoSEQ multiplex PCR. The table lists about 110,000 clones, about 93% of them singletons. V shed 4 bases, J shed 1 base, and the junction held 2 bases outside the gene matches. Germline lookup yields CDR1 SGHRS and CDR2 YFSETQ. The CDR3 extends over 13 amino acids. The sequence was collected from a human donor in good health. The V gene is TRBV5-1, the J gene TRBJ2-7; TRBD1 matches 7 bases. Sequenced input: CD4+ T cells sorted from blood. The CDR3 protein is CASSPGQSYEQYF. In nucleotides, the CDR3 is TGCGCCAGCAGCCCGGGACAGTCCTACGAGCAGTACTTC.